This T cell receptor beta chain was recovered during a study of CD8+ T cells in alopecia areata. Findings and caveats of the study: Tofacitinib significantly lowered scalp clonality and expanded CD8+ clones among the top 100.

The treatment: oral pan-JAK inhibitor, 5-10 mg twice daily. Patients with alopecia areata provided lesional scalp punch biopsies as well as peripheral blood. Of note for this clone: The antigen is not known.

TCR sequencing used cDNA made by reverse transcription of extracted RNA. Profiled with immunoSEQ multiplex PCR; TCRdb holds only in-frame clones, not every one. The top ten clones hold around 16% of a sample with about 180,000 clones, 50% to 75% of them seen once. This TCR derives from a human donor with alopecia areata. The material sequenced was CD4+ T cells sorted from blood, taken around week 55, from a patient treated with tofacitinib.

In nucleotides, the CDR3 is TGTGCCAGCAGTTCGGGACAGGGGGCGCGGAATGAGCAGTTCTTC. Translation: CASSSGQGARNEQFF. The gene calls are TRBV27 and TRBJ2-1, with 12 bases fitting TRBD1. Losses at the gene ends were 4 bases for V and 7 bases for J; bases not matched to a gene: 5. The CDR3 loop spans 15 amino acids. Germline V gives CDR1 MNHEY, CDR2 SMNVEV (reference sequence).